This entry lists 10 T cell receptor beta chains sequenced from one sample in a study of cytomegalovirus exposure and HLA in healthy donors (dated by TCRdb to about 2017). The library was produced with the immunoSEQ multiplex PCR assay. The multiplex PCR relied on a mix of 60 forward primers for TCR Vbeta segments and 13 reverse primers for TCR Jbeta segments. Drawn from immuneACCESS, this table holds only the in-frame rearrangements with V and J called that TCRdb kept. Clones are partly lost; checked studies trace under half to an unresolved V gene and leave the rest unexplained. Recorded for this sample are about 170,000 clones; 85% of them occurred a single time. In total, the top ten clones hold about 2.7% of the sample. Sequencing was done on a sample of PBMCs. These receptors originate from a man aged 25 to 40 in good health and CMV-seropositive.

V gene TRBV7-3 combines with J gene TRBJ2-3; TRBD2 aligns across 8 bases. The CDR3 spans 18 residues. Germline CDR1 reads SGHTA; CDR2 reads FQGTGA. V shed 2 bases and J 2 bases; nucleotides not matched to a gene: 12. The CDR3 region has the DNA TGTGCCAGCAGCTTAGAAAAGACTAGCGTGGGCCCCACAGATACGCAGTATTTT. As protein: CASSLEKTSVGPTDTQYF.

The chain combines TRBV6-5 with TRBJ2-3; no clear D. CDR1 and CDR2 from the germline V gene are MNHEY and SVGAGI. This CDR3 is built from 14 residues. The V end lost 2 bases, the J end lost 6 bases, and 12 bases lay between the germline ends. The CDR3 nucleotides are TGTGCCAGCAGTTACGCCTACAACGGGGATACGCAGTATTTT. It encodes CASSYAYNGDTQYF.

The V gene is TRBV5-6, the J gene TRBJ2-5; a weak D match, TRBD2 (5 bases). CDR3 length: 14 amino acids. Trimming stripped 0 bases from V and 2 bases from J, with 8 bases between. CDR1 is SGHDT, CDR2 YYEEEE, per germline. The CDR3 DNA reads TGTGCCAGCAGCTTGGGGACTCGTCAAGAGACCCAGTACTTC. Its translation is CASSLGTRQETQYF.

The chain is built from TRBV5-1 and TRBJ2-5, with unresolved D. The CDR3 totals 15 residues. The germline V gene encodes CDR1 SGHRS and CDR2 YFSETQ. Deletions cut 0 bases from V and 0 bases from J, with 9 bases between. The CDR3 nucleotides are TGCGCCAGCAGCTTGGAACAGCCAAACCAAGAGACCCAGTACTTC. Translated: CASSLEQPNQETQYF.

The chain joins TRBV5-4 to TRBJ2-5, with 12 positions matching TRBD1. CDR1 is SGHNT and CDR2 is YYREEE in the germline V gene (reference sequence). The V and J ends lost 1 base and 1 base, in that order; junction bases with no gene match: 5. The CDR3 has 17 amino acids. In DNA form, the CDR3 reads TGTGCCAGCAGCTTGTCAGCGGGACAGGGGGCCCAAGAGACCCAGTACTTC. Its protein product is CASSLSAGQGAQETQYF.

The chain employs TRBV10-1 and TRBJ1-2, with 7 bases aligning to TRBD1. CDR3 size: 11 residues. Germline trimming cut 8 bases from V and 4 bases from J; bases unmatched to any gene: 1. CDR1 is WNHNN, CDR2 SYGVQD, per germline (reference sequence). CDR3 sequence: CASGDSYGYTF. Here the CDR3 DNA reads TGCGCCAGCGGGGACAGCTATGGCTACACCTTC.

V gene TRBV18 combines with J gene TRBJ1-4; TRBD1 aligns across 8 bases. The germline gives CDR1 KGHSH, CDR2 LQKENI. This CDR3 has 15 amino acids. With V trimmed by 0 bases and J by 10 bases, 7 bases remained unmatched. The CDR3 coding sequence is TGTGCCAGCTCACCACCGGTGACAGGGGTGGCAAAACTGTTTTTT. Protein: CASSPPVTGVAKLFF.

This rearrangement joins TRBV30 to TRBJ2-5; D may be TRBD1 (5 bases). The better agreement between TRBJ2-7 and the DNA end casts doubt on the J call. This CDR3 has 13 amino acids. Germline values: CDR1 GTSNPN, CDR2 SVGIG (reference sequence). CDR3 protein: CAWSVQQRGEQYF. Here the CDR3 DNA reads TGTGCCTGGAGTGTACAACAAAGGGGCGAGCAGTACTTC.

The rearrangement links TRBV6-1 to TRBJ1-1; 7 nucleotides agree with TRBD1. Per germline, CDR1 MNHNS and CDR2 SASEGT. With 5 bases clipped from V and 6 bases from J, the junction kept 9 bases outside the gene matches. CDR3 size: 14 residues. In nucleotides, the CDR3 is TGTGCCAGCAGTCTTGCAGACAGGGTTGCTGAAGCTTTCTTT. Translation gives CASSLADRVAEAFF.

The chain employs TRBV7-2 and TRBJ2-3; 8 bases fit TRBD1. CDR3 length equals 16 residues. V dropped 0 bases and J dropped 2; count of bases not matched to a gene: 4. Germline V lookup: CDR1 SGHTA, CDR2 FQGNSA. The DNA for the CDR3 is TGTGCCAGCAGCTTAGCGAGGACAGGGCCCACAGATACGCAGTATTTT. It yields the protein CASSLARTGPTDTQYF.